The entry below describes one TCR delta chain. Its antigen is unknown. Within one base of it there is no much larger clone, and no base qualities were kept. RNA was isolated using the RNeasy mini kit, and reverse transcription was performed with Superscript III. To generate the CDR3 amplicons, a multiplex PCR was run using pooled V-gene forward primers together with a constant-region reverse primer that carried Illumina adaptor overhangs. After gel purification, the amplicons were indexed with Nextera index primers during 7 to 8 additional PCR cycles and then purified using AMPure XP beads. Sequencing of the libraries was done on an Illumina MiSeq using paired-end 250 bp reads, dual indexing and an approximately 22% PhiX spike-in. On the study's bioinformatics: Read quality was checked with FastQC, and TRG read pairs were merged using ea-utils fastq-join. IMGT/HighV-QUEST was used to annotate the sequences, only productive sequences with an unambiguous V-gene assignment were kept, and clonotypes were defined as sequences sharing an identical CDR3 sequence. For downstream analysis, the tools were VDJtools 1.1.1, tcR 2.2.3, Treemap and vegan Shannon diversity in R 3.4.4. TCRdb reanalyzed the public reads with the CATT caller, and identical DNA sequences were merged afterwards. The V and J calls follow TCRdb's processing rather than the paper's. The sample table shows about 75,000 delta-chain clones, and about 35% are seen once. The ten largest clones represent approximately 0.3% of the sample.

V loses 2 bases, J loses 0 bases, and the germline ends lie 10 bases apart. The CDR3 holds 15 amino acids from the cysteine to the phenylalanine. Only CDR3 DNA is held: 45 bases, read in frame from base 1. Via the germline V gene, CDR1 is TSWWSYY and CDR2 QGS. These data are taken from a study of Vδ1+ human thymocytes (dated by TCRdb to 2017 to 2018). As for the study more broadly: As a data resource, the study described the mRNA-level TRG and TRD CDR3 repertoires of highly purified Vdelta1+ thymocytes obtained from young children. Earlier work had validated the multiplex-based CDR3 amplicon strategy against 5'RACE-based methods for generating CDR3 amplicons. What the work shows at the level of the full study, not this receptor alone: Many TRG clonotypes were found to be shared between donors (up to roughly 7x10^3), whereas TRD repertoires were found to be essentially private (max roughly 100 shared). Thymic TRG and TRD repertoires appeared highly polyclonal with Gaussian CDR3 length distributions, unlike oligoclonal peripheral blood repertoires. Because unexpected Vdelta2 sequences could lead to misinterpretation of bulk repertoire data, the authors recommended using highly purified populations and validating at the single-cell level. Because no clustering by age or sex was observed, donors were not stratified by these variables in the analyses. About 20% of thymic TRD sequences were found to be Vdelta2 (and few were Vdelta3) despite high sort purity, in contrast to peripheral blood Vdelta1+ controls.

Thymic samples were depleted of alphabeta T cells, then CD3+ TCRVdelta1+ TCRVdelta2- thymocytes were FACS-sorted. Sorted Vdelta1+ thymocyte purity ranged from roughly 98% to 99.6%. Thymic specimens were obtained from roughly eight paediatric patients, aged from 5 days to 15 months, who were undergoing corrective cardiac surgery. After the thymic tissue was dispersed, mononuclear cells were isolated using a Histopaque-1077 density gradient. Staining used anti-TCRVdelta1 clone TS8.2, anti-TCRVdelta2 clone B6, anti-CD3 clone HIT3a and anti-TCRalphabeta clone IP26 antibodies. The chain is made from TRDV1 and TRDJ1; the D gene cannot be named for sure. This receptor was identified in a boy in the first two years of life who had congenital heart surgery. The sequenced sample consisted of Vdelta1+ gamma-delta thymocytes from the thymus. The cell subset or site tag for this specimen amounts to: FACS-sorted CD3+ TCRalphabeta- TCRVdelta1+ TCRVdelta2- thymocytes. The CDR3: CALGECSPYTDKLIF. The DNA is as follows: TGTGCTCTTGGGGAATGTTCCCCCTACACCGATAAACTCATCTTT.